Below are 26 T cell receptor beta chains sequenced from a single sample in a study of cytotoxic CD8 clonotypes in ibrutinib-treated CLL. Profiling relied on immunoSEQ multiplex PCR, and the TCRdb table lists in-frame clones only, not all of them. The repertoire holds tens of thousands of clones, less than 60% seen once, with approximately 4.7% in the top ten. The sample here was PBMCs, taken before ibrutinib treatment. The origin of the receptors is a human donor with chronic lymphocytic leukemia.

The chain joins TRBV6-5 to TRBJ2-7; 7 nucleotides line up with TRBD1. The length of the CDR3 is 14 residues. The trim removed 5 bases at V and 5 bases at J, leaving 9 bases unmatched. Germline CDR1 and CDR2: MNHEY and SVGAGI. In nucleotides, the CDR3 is TGTGCCAGCAGTACCTCGACAGGGAACCACGAGCAGTACTTC. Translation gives CASSTSTGNHEQYF.

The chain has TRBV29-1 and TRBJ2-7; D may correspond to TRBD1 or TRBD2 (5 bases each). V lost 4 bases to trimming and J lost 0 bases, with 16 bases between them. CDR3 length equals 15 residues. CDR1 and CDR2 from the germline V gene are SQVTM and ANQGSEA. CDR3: CSVVHGAPFSYEQYF. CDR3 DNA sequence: TGCAGCGTTGTACACGGGGCACCGTTCTCCTACGAGCAGTACTTC.

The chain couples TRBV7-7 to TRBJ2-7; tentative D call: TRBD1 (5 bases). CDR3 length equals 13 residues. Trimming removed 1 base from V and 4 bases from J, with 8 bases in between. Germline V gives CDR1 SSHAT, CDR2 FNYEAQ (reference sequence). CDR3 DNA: TGTGCCAGCAGCTTAGGCAGGGCATACGAGCAGTACTTC. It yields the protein CASSLGRAYEQYF.

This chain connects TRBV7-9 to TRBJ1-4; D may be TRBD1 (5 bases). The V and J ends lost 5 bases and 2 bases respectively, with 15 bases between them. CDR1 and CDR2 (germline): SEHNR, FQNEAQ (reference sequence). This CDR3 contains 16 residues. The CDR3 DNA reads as TGTGCCAGCAGCATACTAAGGGGACCTACTAATGAAAAACTGTTTTTT. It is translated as CASSILRGPTNEKLFF.

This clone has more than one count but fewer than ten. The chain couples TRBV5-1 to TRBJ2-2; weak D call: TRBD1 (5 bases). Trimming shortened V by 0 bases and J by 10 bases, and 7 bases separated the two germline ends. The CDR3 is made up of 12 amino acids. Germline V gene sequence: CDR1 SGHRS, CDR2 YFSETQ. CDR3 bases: TGCGCCAGCAGCTTGGAAGGGGCGGAGCTGTTTTTT. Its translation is CASSLEGAELFF.

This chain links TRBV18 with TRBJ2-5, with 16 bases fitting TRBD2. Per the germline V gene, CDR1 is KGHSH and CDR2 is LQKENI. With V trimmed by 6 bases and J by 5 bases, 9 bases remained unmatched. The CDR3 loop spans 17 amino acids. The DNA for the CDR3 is TGTGCCAGCTCCCCCCCGGGACTAGCGGGGGGGCAGGAGACCCAGTACTTC. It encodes CASSPPGLAGGQETQYF.

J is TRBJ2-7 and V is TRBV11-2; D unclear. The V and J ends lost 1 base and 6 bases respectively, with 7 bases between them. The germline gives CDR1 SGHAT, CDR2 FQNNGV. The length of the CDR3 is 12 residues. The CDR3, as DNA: TGTGCCAGCAGCTTAGTGTCCGGCGAGCAGTACTTC. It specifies CASSLVSGEQYF.

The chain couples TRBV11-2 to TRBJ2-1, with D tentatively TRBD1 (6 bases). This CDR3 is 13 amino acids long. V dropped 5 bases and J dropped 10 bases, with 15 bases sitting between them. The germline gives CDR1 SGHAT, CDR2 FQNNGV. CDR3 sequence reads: CASSPFDRTEQFF. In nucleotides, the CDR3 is TGTGCCAGCAGCCCCTTCGACAGGACGGAGCAGTTCTTC.

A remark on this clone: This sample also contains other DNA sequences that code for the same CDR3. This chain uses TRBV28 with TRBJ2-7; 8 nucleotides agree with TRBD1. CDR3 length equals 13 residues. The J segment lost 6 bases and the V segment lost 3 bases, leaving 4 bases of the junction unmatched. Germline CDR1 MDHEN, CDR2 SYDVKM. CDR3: CASSLRQGSEQYF. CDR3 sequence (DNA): TGTGCCAGCAGTTTGAGACAGGGGAGCGAGCAGTACTTC.

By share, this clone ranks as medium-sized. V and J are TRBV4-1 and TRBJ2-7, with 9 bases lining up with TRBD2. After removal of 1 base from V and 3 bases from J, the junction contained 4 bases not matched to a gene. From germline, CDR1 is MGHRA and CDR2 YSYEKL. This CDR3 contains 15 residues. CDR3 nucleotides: TGCGCCAGCAGCCAAGGAATTAGCGGGGGCTACGAGCAGTACTTC. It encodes CASSQGISGGYEQYF.

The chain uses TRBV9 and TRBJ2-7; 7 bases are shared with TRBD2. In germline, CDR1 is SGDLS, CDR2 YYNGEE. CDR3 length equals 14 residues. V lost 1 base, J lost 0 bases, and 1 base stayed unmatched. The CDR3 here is CASSVSGASYEQYF. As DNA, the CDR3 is TGTGCCAGCAGCGTAAGCGGGGCCTCCTACGAGCAGTACTTC.

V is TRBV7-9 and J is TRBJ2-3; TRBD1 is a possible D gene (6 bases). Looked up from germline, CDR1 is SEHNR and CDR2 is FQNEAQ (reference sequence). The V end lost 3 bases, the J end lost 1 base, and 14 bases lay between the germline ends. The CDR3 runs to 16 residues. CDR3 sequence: CASSFHREFGTDTQYF. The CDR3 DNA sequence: TGTGCCAGCAGCTTTCACAGGGAATTTGGCACAGATACGCAGTATTTT.

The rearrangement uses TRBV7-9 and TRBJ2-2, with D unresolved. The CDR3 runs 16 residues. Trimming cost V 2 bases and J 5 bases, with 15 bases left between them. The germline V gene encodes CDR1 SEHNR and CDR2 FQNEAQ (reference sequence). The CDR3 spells CASSLKVGRVTGELFF. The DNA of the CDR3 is TGTGCCAGCAGCTTAAAAGTGGGAAGGGTTACCGGGGAGCTGTTTTTT.

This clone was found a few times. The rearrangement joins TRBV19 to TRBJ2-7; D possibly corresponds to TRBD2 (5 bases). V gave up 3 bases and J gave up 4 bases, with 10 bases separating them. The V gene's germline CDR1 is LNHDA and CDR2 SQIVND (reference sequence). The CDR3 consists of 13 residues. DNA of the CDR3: TGTGCCAGTAGTATCGACTATCTATACGAGCAGTACTTC. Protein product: CASSIDYLYEQYF.

The CDR3 reads CATSLYRGSIQYF. CDR3 DNA: TGTGCCACCAGCTTATACAGGGGGAGCATTCAGTACTTC. V is TRBV15 and J is TRBJ2-4; 8 positions match TRBD1. This CDR3 contains 13 residues. J was trimmed by 9 bases and V by 5 bases; bases with no gene match: 6. In germline, CDR1 is LNHNV, CDR2 YYDKDF (reference sequence).

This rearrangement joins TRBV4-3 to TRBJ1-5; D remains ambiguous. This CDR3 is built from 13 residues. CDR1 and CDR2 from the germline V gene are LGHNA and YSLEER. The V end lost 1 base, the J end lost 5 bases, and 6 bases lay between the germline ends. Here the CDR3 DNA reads TGCGCCAGCAGCCAAGCAAGGTATCAGCCCCAGCATTTT. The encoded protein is CASSQARYQPQHF.

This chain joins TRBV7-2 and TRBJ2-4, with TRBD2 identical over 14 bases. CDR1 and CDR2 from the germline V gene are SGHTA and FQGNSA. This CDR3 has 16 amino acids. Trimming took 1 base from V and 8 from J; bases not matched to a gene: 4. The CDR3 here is CASSLGLAGGRDIQYF. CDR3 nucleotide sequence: TGTGCCAGCAGCTTAGGACTAGCGGGGGGGCGTGACATTCAGTACTTC.

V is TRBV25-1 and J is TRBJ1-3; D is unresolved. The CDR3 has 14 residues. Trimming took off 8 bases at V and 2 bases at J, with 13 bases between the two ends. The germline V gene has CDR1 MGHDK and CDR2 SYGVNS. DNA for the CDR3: TGTGCCAGCTCTTCGTGGAGAGCTGGAAACACCATATATTTT. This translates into CASSSWRAGNTIYF.

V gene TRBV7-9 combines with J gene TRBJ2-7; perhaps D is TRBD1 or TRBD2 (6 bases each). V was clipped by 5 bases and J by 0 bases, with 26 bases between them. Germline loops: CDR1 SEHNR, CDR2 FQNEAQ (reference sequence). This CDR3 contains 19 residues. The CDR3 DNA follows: TGTGCCAGCAGCAAGGCTCTGATGGGCGGGACATATAACTCCTACGAGCAGTACTTC. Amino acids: CASSKALMGGTYNSYEQYF. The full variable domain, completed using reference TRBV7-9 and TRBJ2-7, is DTGVSQNPRHKITKRGQNVTFRCDPISEHNRLYWYRQTLGQGPEFLTYFQNEAQLEKSRLLSDRFSAERPKGSFSTLEIQRTEQGDSAMYLCASSKALMGGTYNSYEQYFGPGTRLTVT.

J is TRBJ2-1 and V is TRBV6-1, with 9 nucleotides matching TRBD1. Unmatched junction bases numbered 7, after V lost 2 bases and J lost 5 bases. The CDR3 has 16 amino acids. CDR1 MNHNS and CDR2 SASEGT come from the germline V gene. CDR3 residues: CASSEYWTGANNEQFF. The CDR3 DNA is TGTGCCAGCAGTGAATACTGGACAGGGGCCAACAATGAGCAGTTCTTC.

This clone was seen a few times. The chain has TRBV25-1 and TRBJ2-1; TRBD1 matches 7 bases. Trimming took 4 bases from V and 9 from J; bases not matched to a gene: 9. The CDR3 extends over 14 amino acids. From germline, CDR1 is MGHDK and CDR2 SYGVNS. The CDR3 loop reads CASSVGGHPGEQFF. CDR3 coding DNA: TGTGCCAGCAGTGTAGGGGGCCACCCAGGTGAGCAGTTCTTC.

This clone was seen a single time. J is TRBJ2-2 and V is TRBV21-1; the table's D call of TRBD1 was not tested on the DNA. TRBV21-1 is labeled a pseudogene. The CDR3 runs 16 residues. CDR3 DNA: TGTGCCAGCAGCAAAGCGCGCAGGGGGCACACCGGGGAGCTGTTTTTT. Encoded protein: CASSKARRGHTGELFF.

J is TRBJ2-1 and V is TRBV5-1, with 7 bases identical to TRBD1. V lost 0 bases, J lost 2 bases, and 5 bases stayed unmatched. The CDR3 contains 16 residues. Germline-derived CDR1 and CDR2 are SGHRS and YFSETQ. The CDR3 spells CASSLGPGGAYNEQFF. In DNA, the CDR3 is TGCGCCAGCAGCTTGGGTCCAGGGGGTGCCTACAATGAGCAGTTCTTC.

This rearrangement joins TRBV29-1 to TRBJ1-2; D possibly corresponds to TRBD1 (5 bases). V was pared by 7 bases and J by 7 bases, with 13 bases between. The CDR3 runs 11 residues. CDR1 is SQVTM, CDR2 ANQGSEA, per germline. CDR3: CSGEAQGGYTF. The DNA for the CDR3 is TGCAGCGGAGAAGCTCAGGGTGGCTACACCTTC. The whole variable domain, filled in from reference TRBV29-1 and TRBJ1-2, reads SAVISQKPSRDICQRGTSLTIQCQVDSQVTMMFWYRQQPGQSLTLIATANQGSEATYESGFVIDKFPISRPNLTFSTLTVSNMSPEDSSIYLCSGEAQGGYTFGSGTRLTVV.

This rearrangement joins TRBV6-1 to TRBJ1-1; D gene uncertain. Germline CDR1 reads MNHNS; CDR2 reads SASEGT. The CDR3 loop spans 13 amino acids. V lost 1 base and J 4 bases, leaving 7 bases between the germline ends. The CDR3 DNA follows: TGTGCCAGCAGTGAAGATTGGGGCACTGAAGCTTTCTTT. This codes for CASSEDWGTEAFF.

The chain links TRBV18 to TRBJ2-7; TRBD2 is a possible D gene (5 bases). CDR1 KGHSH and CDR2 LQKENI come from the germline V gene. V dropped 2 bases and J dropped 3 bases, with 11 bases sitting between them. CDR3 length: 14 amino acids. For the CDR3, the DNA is TGTGCCAGCTCACCAGGACTGGCAGTCTACGAGCAGTACTTC. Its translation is CASSPGLAVYEQYF.